A selection of T cell receptor beta chains follows, all from one sample in a study of cytomegalovirus exposure and HLA in healthy donors. The method was immunoSEQ multiplex PCR; TCRdb's version includes in-frame clones alone and lacks a portion of them. The sample includes over 150,000 clones, around 70% of them seen just once. The sample comprised PBMCs. These receptors were taken from a young man in good health and CMV-seronegative. The CDR3 runs from the conserved cysteine through the conserved F or W. Each record gives: V gene, J gene, clone size, D gene, CDR3 DNA, CDR3 protein. A D gene is named only where the DNA matches it firmly. A clone size is listed for some rows: how often the clone was seen (once, few, many), or a class if it is expanded.

V gene: TRBV4-2
J gene: TRBJ1-1
clone size: .
D gene: .
CDR3 DNA: TGTGCCAGCAGCCAAGACCACGGGGGTAACACTGAAGCTTTCTTT
CDR3 protein: CASSQDHGGNTEAFF

V gene: TRBV5-8
J gene: TRBJ2-7
clone size: .
D gene: .
CDR3 DNA: TGTGCCAGCAGCCCTCTTGCGGGGTACGAGCAGTACTTC
CDR3 protein: CASSPLAGYEQYF

V gene: TRBV9
J gene: TRBJ1-4
clone size: .
D gene: .
CDR3 DNA: TGTGCCAGCAGCGCCCTGGGGCGGGGGGGTGGAGAAAAACTGTTTTTT
CDR3 protein: CASSALGRGGGEKLFF

V gene: TRBV2
J gene: TRBJ2-7
clone size: .
D gene: TRBD2
CDR3 DNA: TGTGCCAGCACTCAGGTAGCGGGGGGTTACGAGCAGTACTTC
CDR3 protein: CASTQVAGGYEQYF

V gene: TRBV30
J gene: TRBJ2-2
clone size: .
D gene: .
CDR3 DNA: TGTGCCTGGAGTGGTCAGATGAACACCGGGGAGCTGTTTTTT
CDR3 protein: CAWSGQMNTGELFF

V gene: TRBV11-2
J gene: TRBJ2-7
clone size: .
D gene: TRBD1
CDR3 DNA: TGTGCCAGCAGCCGAGGGACAGGGACAGGGATGTACGAGCAGTACTTC
CDR3 protein: CASSRGTGTGMYEQYF

V gene: TRBV6-5
J gene: TRBJ2-2
clone size: .
D gene: .
CDR3 DNA: TGTGCCACCTGGGGGGGCCTTGACACCGGGGAGCTGTTTTTT
CDR3 protein: CATWGGLDTGELFF

V gene: TRBV29-1
J gene: TRBJ2-7
clone size: .
D gene: .
CDR3 DNA: TGCAGCGTTGAAGGCCCTGGGACTGATACCTACGAGCAGTACTTC
CDR3 protein: CSVEGPGTDTYEQYF

V gene: TRBV12-2
J gene: TRBJ2-3
clone size: .
D gene: .
CDR3 DNA: TGTGCAAGTCGCCTAATTCGGGGGGGCCGTCCCGCAGATACGCAGTATTTT
CDR3 protein: CASRLIRGGRPADTQYF

V gene: TRBV6-6
J gene: TRBJ1-1
clone size: .
D gene: .
CDR3 DNA: TGTGCCAGCAGTTCGCGGGGCCCGAACACTGAAGCTCTCTTT
CDR3 protein: CASSSRGPNTEALF

V gene: TRBV7-9
J gene: TRBJ1-2
clone size: .
D gene: TRBD1
CDR3 DNA: TGTGCCAGTCGTTCCGGGACAGGTTATAACTATGGCTACACCTTC
CDR3 protein: CASRSGTGYNYGYTF

V gene: TRBV29-1
J gene: TRBJ2-5
clone size: .
D gene: .
CDR3 DNA: TGCAGCGTTTCGTTGGGGAGTGGACAAGAGACCCAGTACTTC
CDR3 protein: CSVSLGSGQETQYF

V gene: TRBV29-1
J gene: TRBJ1-2
clone size: once
D gene: TRBD1
CDR3 DNA: TGCAGCGTTGAACCGCAGGGGGCGTATGGCTACACCTTC
CDR3 protein: CSVEPQGAYGYTF

V gene: TRBV19
J gene: TRBJ2-1
clone size: .
D gene: TRBD1
CDR3 DNA: TGTGCCAGTAGTATAGGGGGACAGGGGAATGAGCAGTTCTTC
CDR3 protein: CASSIGGQGNEQFF

V gene: TRBV4-1
J gene: TRBJ2-7
clone size: .
D gene: TRBD1
CDR3 DNA: TGCGCCAGCAGCCAAGCCGGGGACAGGGTCAACGAGCAGTACTTC
CDR3 protein: CASSQAGDRVNEQYF

V gene: TRBV7-9
J gene: TRBJ1-2
clone size: few
D gene: TRBD1
CDR3 DNA: TGTGCCAGCAGCGGCGAGGGGGCGAATGGCTACCCCTTC
CDR3 protein: CASSGEGANGYPF

V gene: TRBV7-9
J gene: TRBJ1-6
clone size: .
D gene: .
CDR3 DNA: TGTGCCAGCAGCTTAGTAGGGGGGGGCCAAGCACCCCTCCACTTT
CDR3 protein: CASSLVGGGQAPLHF

V gene: TRBV9
J gene: TRBJ2-3
clone size: .
D gene: .
CDR3 DNA: TGTGCCAGCAGCGTGGGGCGGAACACAGATACGCAGTATTTT
CDR3 protein: CASSVGRNTDTQYF

V gene: TRBV28
J gene: TRBJ2-1
clone size: .
D gene: .
CDR3 DNA: TGTGCCAGCACCCGGGGGAGGACCACCAATGAGCAGTTCTTC
CDR3 protein: CASTRGRTTNEQFF

V gene: TRBV5-4
J gene: TRBJ2-3
clone size: .
D gene: .
CDR3 DNA: TGTGCCAGCAGCTTGGGGGCTAGCGCGAGCACAGATACGCAGTATTTT
CDR3 protein: CASSLGASASTDTQYF

V gene: TRBV5-4
J gene: TRBJ1-2
clone size: .
D gene: TRBD1
CDR3 DNA: TGTGCCAGCAGCTTGCAGGGGGCGGGCGGCTACACCTTC
CDR3 protein: CASSLQGAGGYTF

V gene: TRBV10-3
J gene: TRBJ1-2
clone size: once
D gene: TRBD1
CDR3 DNA: TGTGCCATCAGCGACACCTCGGGACAGTATGGCTACACCTTC
CDR3 protein: CAISDTSGQYGYTF

V gene: TRBV27
J gene: TRBJ2-5
clone size: many
D gene: .
CDR3 DNA: TGTGCCAGCAGTAAAGCTGAGACCCAGTACTTC
CDR3 protein: CASSKAETQYF

V gene: TRBV5-1
J gene: TRBJ2-3
clone size: few
D gene: .
CDR3 DNA: TGCGCCAGCAGCGAATACCTGGACAGCTCTTTCACAGATACGCAGTATTTT
CDR3 protein: CASSEYLDSSFTDTQYF

V gene: TRBV18
J gene: TRBJ2-7
clone size: .
D gene: .
CDR3 DNA: TGTGCCAGCTCACCAGGCAGGGGATATTCCTACGAGCAGTACTTC
CDR3 protein: CASSPGRGYSYEQYF

V gene: TRBV30
J gene: TRBJ1-1
clone size: .
D gene: .
CDR3 DNA: TGTGCCTGGAGTCCAATACCCCGGGATGGAGCTTTCTTT
CDR3 protein: CAWSPIPRDGAFF

V gene: TRBV5-1
J gene: TRBJ2-2
clone size: .
D gene: TRBD2
CDR3 DNA: TGCGCCAGCAGCTGGGCCGGCCTAAGCGGGGAGGCGAACACCGGGGAGCTGTTTTTT
CDR3 protein: CASSWAGLSGEANTGELFF

V gene: TRBV6-6
J gene: TRBJ2-6
clone size: .
D gene: .
CDR3 DNA: TGTGCCAGCAGTTACGGGTGGGAGGCTGGGGCCAACGTCCTGACTTTC
CDR3 protein: CASSYGWEAGANVLTF

V gene: TRBV7-9
J gene: TRBJ2-5
clone size: .
D gene: .
CDR3 DNA: TGTGCCAGCAGCTTAGATACAGGCCAACAAGAGACCCAGTACTTC
CDR3 protein: CASSLDTGQQETQYF

V gene: TRBV5-1
J gene: TRBJ2-7
clone size: .
D gene: TRBD1
CDR3 DNA: TGCGCCAGCAGCGGGGACAGGGGGCATTACGAGCAGTACTTC
CDR3 protein: CASSGDRGHYEQYF

V gene: TRBV5-6
J gene: TRBJ2-5
clone size: few
D gene: .
CDR3 DNA: TGTGCCAGCAGCCACTCGACAGAAAGGCCGACCCAGTACTTC
CDR3 protein: CASSHSTERPTQYF

V gene: TRBV15
J gene: TRBJ1-5
clone size: .
D gene: .
CDR3 DNA: TGTGCCACCAGCAGAGACCGAGGGTCGCCACAGCCCCAGCATTTT
CDR3 protein: CATSRDRGSPQPQHF

V gene: TRBV6-6
J gene: TRBJ1-1
clone size: .
D gene: .
CDR3 DNA: TGTGCCAGCAGTTCCCGAACAGTGAACACTGAAGCTTTCTTT
CDR3 protein: CASSSRTVNTEAFF

V gene: TRBV15
J gene: TRBJ2-7
clone size: once
D gene: TRBD1
CDR3 DNA: TGTGCCACCAGCAGAGATACAGGGGCTACCTACGAGCAGTACTTC
CDR3 protein: CATSRDTGATYEQYF

V gene: TRBV7-2
J gene: TRBJ1-5
clone size: .
D gene: .
CDR3 DNA: TGTGCCAGCAGCCTTGAGGGACACCTCGTTTATAGCAATCAGCCCCAGCATTTT
CDR3 protein: CASSLEGHLVYSNQPQHF